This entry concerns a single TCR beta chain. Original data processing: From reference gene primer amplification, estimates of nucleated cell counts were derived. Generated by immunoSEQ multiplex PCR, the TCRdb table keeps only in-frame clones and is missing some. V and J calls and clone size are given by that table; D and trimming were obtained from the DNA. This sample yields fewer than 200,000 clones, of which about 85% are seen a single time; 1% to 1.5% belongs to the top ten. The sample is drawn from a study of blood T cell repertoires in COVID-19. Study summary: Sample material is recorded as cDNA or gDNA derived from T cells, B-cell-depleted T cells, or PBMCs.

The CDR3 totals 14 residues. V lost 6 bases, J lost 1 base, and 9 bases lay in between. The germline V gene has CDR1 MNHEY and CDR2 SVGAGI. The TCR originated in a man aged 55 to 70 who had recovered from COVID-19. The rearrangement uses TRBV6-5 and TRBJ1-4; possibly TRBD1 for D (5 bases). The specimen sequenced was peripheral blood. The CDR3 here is CASRKGVTNEKLFF. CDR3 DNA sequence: TGTGCCAGCAGGAAAGGGGTAACTAATGAAAAACTGTTTTTT.